Presented here are 10 T cell receptor beta chains from one specimen sequenced in a study of siplizumab effects on memory and regulatory T cells. The method was immunoSEQ multiplex PCR; TCRdb's version includes in-frame clones alone and lacks a portion of them. Of 90,000 to 110,000 clones in the sample, just over 90% were seen once. Sequencing was performed on CD4+ T cells sorted from blood. The receptors derive from a human donor in good health.

This sequence joins TRBV14 and TRBJ1-1; no reliable D call. Germline CDR1 is SGHDN and CDR2 is FVKESK. The CDR3 spans 13 residues. V lost 2 bases and J 2 bases, leaving 6 bases between the germline ends. The CDR3 DNA sequence: TGTGCCAGCAGCCAAACCCTAAACACTGAAGCTTTCTTT. It codes for CASSQTLNTEAFF.

The chain uses TRBV9 and TRBJ2-3, with D uncertain. Germline assignment: CDR1 SGDLS and CDR2 YYNGEE. The CDR3 spans 14 residues. V shed 0 bases and J shed 6 bases, with 11 bases lying between them. This CDR3 reads CASSVGVRLDTQYF. CDR3 in DNA: TGTGCCAGCAGCGTAGGTGTACGACTGGATACGCAGTATTTT.

The gene calls are TRBV7-2 and TRBJ2-7; a weak D match, TRBD1 (5 bases). Deletions cut 5 bases from V and 0 bases from J, with 14 bases between. CDR1 SGHTA and CDR2 FQGNSA come from the germline V gene. This CDR3 is built from 15 residues. The chain's CDR3 is CASSPGQLSSYEQYF. CDR3 nucleotides: TGTGCCAGCAGCCCAGGACAATTGAGCTCCTACGAGCAGTACTTC.

The chain couples TRBV5-1 to TRBJ1-1; D uncertain. The V end lost 4 bases, the J end lost 2 bases, and 15 bases lay between the germline ends. CDR1 and CDR2 (germline): SGHRS, YFSETQ. There are 15 residues in the CDR3. The CDR3 sequence: CASSPVGGSNTEAFF. The CDR3 DNA reads as TGCGCCAGCAGCCCGGTTGGAGGGTCAAACACTGAAGCTTTCTTT.

V usage is TRBV9 and J usage is TRBJ1-2, with D possibly matching TRBD1 (5 bases). The length of the CDR3 is 14 residues. Germline V CDR1 and CDR2: SGDLS, YYNGEE. V shed 3 bases and J shed 7 bases, with 16 bases lying between them. CDR3 DNA sequence: TGTGCCAGCAGCGGCCGTCCAGGGATGGCTGGCTACACCTTC. It is translated as CASSGRPGMAGYTF. The entire variable domain, with the rest obtained from reference TRBV9 and TRBJ1-2, is as follows: DSGVTQTPKHLITATGQRVTLRCSPRSGDLSVYWYQQSLDQGLQFLIQYYNGEERAKGNILERFSAQQFPDLHSELNLSSLELGDSALYFCASSGRPGMAGYTFGSGTRLTVV.

The chain joins TRBV5-1 to TRBJ1-1; D unclear. There are 14 residues in the CDR3. V lost 0 bases and J lost 2, with 8 bases in between. The germline V gene has CDR1 SGHRS and CDR2 YFSETQ. As DNA, the CDR3 is TGCGCCAGCAGCTTGGTTAGGAGAAACACTGAAGCTTTCTTT. Protein product: CASSLVRRNTEAFF.

The CDR3 protein is CASSQDSAGISGNTIYF. Written as DNA, the CDR3 is TGCGCCAGCAGCCAAGATTCGGCGGGGATCTCTGGAAACACCATATATTTT. The V call is TRBV4-1, the J call TRBJ1-3; D gene unclear. Per germline, CDR1 MGHRA and CDR2 YSYEKL. V shed 0 bases and J shed 0 bases, with 12 bases lying between them. The CDR3 is 17 residues long.

The chain uses TRBV2 and TRBJ1-5; a weak D match, TRBD1 (6 bases). V was trimmed by 7 bases and J by 7 bases, leaving 17 bases between them. The V gene's germline CDR1 is SNHLY and CDR2 FYNNEI. The CDR3 is made up of 14 amino acids. CDR3 in amino acids: CASTFSGQLQPQHF. CDR3 in DNA: TGTGCCAGCACATTTTCGGGACAATTGCAGCCCCAGCATTTT.

J is TRBJ1-2 and V is TRBV20-1; D call uncertain. This CDR3 region has 11 residues. Germline V gene sequence: CDR1 DFQATT, CDR2 SNEGSKA (reference sequence). Trimming took off 3 bases at V and 8 bases at J, with 10 bases between the two ends. The CDR3 here is CSASSVGGYTF. The CDR3 DNA reads TGCAGTGCTAGCTCGGTCGGCGGCTACACCTTC.

The chain is built from TRBV4-3 and TRBJ2-5; TRBD1 is a possible D gene (5 bases). V lost 4 bases, J lost 5 bases, and 14 bases lay in between. The CDR3 consists of 14 residues. Germline CDR1 is LGHNA and CDR2 is YSLEER. The CDR3: CASSLGQRAETQYF. CDR3 in DNA: TGCGCCAGCAGCCTAGGACAAAGAGCGGAGACCCAGTACTTC.